This TCR beta chain stems from a study of T cell responses to AZD1222 COVID-19 vaccine. Trimming removed 6 bases at V and 8 bases at J, with 23 bases between. The CDR3 covers 16 residues. In germline, CDR1 is LNHDA, CDR2 SQIVND (reference sequence). The protocol was immunoSEQ multiplex PCR, while the TCRdb copy is restricted to in-frame clones and leaves out a portion. The sample lists some 200,000 clones, approximately 92% occurring once. This sequence originates from an adult in good health. The chain recombines TRBV19 with TRBJ2-1; the D gene is possibly TRBD2 (6 bases). The specimen was peripheral blood, collected on day 0 of AZD1222 vaccination. The CDR3 here is CASSPGTRRVVHEQFF. The DNA of the CDR3 is TGTGCCAGTAGCCCCGGGACTCGCCGGGTTGTCCATGAGCAGTTCTTC. Using reference TRBV19 and TRBJ2-1 for the parts outside the CDR3, the full variable domain is DGGITQSPKYLFRKEGQNVTLSCEQNLNHDAMYWYRQDPGQGLRLIYYSQIVNDFQKGDIAEGYSVSREKKESFPLTVTSAQKNPTAFYLCASSPGTRRVVHEQFFGPGTRLTVL.